This T cell receptor beta chain was documented in a study of glioma-infiltrating T cells. Study-level findings and limits: Very few CDR3 sequences were shared between tissue and blood. Tissue-blood divergence was below expectation in non-neoplastic patients, above in gliomas.

This clonotype was recorded many times. Its cognate antigen is unknown. Amplification of TCR alpha and beta CDR3 regions from RNA used iRepertoire nested multiplex PCR. TCRdb called the multiplex PCR reads again in MiXCR, with one record for every CDR3 protein. Here the sample spans fewer than 250,000 distinct CDR3 sequences, over 30% being singletons. The V end was cut by 6 bases, the J end by 8 bases, with 10 bases between. The CDR3 loop spans 11 amino acids. CDR1 is MDHEN and CDR2 is SYDVKM in the germline V gene. This chain uses TRBV28 with TRBJ1-1; weak D call: TRBD1 (6 bases). The source is a human donor with low-grade glioma or glioblastoma, undergoing nonglioma brain surgery, or in good health (not recorded which). Sequenced material: glioma tissue, nonneoplastic brain tissue, or PBMCs (not recorded which). The CDR3 loop reads CASRLGTEAFF. The CDR3 coding sequence is TGTGCCAGCAGACTCGGGACAGAAGCTTTCTTT.